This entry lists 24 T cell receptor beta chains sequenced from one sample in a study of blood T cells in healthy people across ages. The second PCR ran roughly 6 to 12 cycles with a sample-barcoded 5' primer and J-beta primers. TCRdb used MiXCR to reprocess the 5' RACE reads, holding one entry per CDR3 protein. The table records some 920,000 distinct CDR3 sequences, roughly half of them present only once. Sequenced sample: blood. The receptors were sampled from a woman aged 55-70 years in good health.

The CDR3 is CASSQTKGGAHEQYF. The CDR3 nucleotides are TGTGCCAGCAGCCAAACTAAGGGAGGGGCCCACGAGCAGTACTTC. The rearrangement links TRBV4-2 to TRBJ2-7, with 7 bases lining up with TRBD2. J lost 5 bases, V lost 2 bases, and 9 bases had no gene match. This CDR3 is 15 amino acids long. Germline lookup yields CDR1 LGHNA and CDR2 YNFKEQ.

This chain's CDR3 is CSAGSGGDRREKFF. Written as DNA, the CDR3 is TGCAGTGCCGGGAGCGGAGGGGACCGGAGGGAGAAGTTCTTC. V gene TRBV20-1 combines with J gene TRBJ2-1; TRBD2 is a possible D gene (6 bases). CDR3 length equals 14 residues. V gave up 6 bases and J gave up 14 bases, with 26 bases separating them. The germline V gene has CDR1 DFQATT and CDR2 SNEGSKA (reference sequence).

The CDR3 DNA follows: TGTGCCAGCCTTGAGTTTGAGGCGAGCTCCTACGAGCAGTACTTC. This gives the protein CASLEFEASSYEQYF. The chain links TRBV2 to TRBJ2-7; D ambiguous. Germline CDR1 and CDR2: SNHLY and FYNNEI. Trimming stripped 8 bases from V and 0 bases from J, with 17 bases between. This CDR3 is 15 amino acids long.

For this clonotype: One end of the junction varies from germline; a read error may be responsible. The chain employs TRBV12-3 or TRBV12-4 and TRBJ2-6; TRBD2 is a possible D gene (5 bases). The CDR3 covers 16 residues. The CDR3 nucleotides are TGTACCAGCAGTCCGGCCCGGGGATCTGGGGCCAACGTCCTGACTTTC. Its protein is CTSSPARGSGANVLTF.

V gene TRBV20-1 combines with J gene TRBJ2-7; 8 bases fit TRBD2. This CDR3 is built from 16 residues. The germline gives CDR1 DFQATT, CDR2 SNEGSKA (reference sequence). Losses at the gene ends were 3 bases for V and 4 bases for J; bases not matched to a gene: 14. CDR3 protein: CSASGDPREASYEQYF. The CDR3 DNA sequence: TGCAGTGCTAGTGGGGATCCGCGGGAGGCCTCATACGAGCAGTACTTC.

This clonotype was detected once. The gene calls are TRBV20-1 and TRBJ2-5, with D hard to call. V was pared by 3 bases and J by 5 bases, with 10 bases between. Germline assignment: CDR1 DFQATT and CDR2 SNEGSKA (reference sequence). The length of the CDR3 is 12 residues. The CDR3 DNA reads TGCAGTGCTAGTCGAGGTATTGAGACCCAGTACTTC. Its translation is CSASRGIETQYF.

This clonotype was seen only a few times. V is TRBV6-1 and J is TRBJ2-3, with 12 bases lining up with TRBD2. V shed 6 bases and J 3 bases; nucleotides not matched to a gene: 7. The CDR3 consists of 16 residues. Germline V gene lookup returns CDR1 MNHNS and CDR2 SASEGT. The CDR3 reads CASRSGLAGLTDTQYF. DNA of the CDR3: TGTGCCAGCAGATCCGGACTAGCGGGACTTACAGATACGCAGTATTTT.

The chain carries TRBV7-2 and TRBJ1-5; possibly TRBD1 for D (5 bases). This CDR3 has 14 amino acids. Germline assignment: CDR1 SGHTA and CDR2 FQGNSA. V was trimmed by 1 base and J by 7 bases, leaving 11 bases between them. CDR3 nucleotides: TGTGCCAGCAGCTTAGGAGGGTGGGGCCAGCCCCAGCATTTT. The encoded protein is CASSLGGWGQPQHF.

The CDR3 protein is CASWTRLAADKNIQYF. CDR3 DNA sequence: TGTGCCAGCTGGACCAGACTAGCCGCTGACAAAAACATTCAGTACTTC. The chain is built from TRBV28 and TRBJ2-7, with 7 bases fitting TRBD2. Gene TRBJ2-4 matches the end of the DNA better, so the J call may be wrong. CDR3 size: 16 residues. Germline loops: CDR1 MDHEN, CDR2 SYDVKM.

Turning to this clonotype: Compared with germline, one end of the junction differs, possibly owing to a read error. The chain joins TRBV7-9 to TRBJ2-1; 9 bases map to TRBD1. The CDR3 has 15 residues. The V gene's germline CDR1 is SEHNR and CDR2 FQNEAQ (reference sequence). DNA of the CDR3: TGTGCCAGCAGCAACTCCGGGACAGGGACAGAGACCCAGTTCTTT. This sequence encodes CASSNSGTGTETQFF.

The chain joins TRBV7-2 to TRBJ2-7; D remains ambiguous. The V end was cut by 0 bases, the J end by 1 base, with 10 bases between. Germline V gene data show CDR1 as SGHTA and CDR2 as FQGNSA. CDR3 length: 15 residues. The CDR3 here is CASSLAVGPSYEQYF. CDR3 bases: TGTGCCAGCAGCTTAGCCGTGGGTCCTTCCTACGAGCAGTACTTC.

CDR3 DNA sequence: TGCAGTGCTAGCCTAGGACAGATAAATGAAAAACTGTTTTTT. This translates into CSASLGQINEKLFF. The chain joins TRBV20-1 to TRBJ1-4, with D possibly matching TRBD1 (6 bases). CDR3 length equals 14 residues. The V gene's germline CDR1 is DFQATT and CDR2 SNEGSKA (reference sequence). V was pared by 3 bases and J by 5 bases, with 13 bases between.

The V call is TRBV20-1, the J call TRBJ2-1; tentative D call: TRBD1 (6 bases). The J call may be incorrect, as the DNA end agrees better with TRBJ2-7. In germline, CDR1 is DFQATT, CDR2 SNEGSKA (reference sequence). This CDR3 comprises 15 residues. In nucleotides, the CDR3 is TGCAGTGCTAACCACAGGGCTAGCTCCTACAATGAGCAGTACTTC. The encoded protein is CSANHRASSYNEQYF.

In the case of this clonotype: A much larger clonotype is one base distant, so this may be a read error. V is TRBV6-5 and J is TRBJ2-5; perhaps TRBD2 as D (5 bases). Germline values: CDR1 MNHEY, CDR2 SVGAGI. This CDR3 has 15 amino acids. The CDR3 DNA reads TGTACCAGCAGTTACAGAGGGAGTCGTGGGGAGACCCAGTACTTC. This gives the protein CTSSYRGSRGETQYF.

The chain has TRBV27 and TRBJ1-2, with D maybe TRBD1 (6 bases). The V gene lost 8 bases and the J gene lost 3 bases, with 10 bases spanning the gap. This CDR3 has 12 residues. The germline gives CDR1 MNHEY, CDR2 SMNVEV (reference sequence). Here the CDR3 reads CASSNRDYGYTF. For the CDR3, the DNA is TGTGCCAGCTCCAACAGGGACTATGGCTACACCTTC.

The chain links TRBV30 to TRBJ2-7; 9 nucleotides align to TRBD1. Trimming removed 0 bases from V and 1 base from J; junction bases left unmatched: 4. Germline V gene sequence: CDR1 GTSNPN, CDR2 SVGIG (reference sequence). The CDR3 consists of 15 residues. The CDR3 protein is CAWSVMGTGSYEQYF. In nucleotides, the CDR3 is TGTGCCTGGAGTGTAATGGGGACAGGGTCCTACGAGCAGTACTTC.

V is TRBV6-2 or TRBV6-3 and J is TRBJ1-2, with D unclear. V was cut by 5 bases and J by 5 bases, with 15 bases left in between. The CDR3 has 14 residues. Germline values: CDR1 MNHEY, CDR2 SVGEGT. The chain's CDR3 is CASSPAPRGYGYTF. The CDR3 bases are TGTGCCAGCAGTCCTGCACCGAGAGGGTATGGCTACACCTTC.

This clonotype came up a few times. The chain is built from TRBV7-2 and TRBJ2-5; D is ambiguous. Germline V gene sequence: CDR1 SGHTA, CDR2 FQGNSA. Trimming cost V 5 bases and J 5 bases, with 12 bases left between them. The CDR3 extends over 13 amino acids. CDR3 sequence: CASSTGRAETQYF. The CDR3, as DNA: TGTGCCAGCAGCACCGGACGGGCCGAGACCCAGTACTTC. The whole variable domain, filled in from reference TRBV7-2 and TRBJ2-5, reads GAGVSQSPSNKVTEKGKDVELRCDPISGHTALYWYRQSLGQGLEFLIYFQGNSAPDKSGLPSDRFSAERTGGSVSTLTIQRTQQEDSAVYLCASSTGRAETQYFGPGTRLLVL.

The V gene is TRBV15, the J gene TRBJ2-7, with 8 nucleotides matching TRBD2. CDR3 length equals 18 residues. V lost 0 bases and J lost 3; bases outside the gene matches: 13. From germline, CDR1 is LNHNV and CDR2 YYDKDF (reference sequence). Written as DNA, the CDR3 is TGTGCCACCAGCAGAGATGCGGGAGGTACGGCAAGCAACTACGAGCAGTACTTC. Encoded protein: CATSRDAGGTASNYEQYF.

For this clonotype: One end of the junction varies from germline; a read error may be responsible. CDR3 sequence: CVSSFWENEQFF. CDR3 DNA: TGTGTCAGCAGCTTCTGGGAGAATGAGCAGTTCTTC. This rearrangement joins TRBV7-8 to TRBJ2-1, with a possible D match to TRBD2 (5 bases). The CDR3 contains 12 residues. Germline assignment: CDR1 SGHVS and CDR2 FQNEAQ.

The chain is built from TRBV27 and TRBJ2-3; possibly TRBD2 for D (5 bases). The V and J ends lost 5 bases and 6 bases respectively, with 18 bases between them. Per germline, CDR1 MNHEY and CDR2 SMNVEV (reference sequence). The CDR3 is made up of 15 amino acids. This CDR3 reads CASSSSSSTADTQYF. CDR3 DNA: TGTGCCAGCAGTAGTTCTAGCTCTACAGCCGATACGCAGTATTTT.

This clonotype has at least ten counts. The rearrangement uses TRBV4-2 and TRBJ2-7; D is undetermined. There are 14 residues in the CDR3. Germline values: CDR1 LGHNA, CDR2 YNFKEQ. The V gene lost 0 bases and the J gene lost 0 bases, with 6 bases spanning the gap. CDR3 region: CASSQDGASYEQYF. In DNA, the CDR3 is TGTGCCAGCAGCCAAGACGGAGCCTCCTACGAGCAGTACTTC.

CDR3 loop: CSARDLEGLREQFF. The DNA of the CDR3 is TGCAGTGCTAGAGATTTGGAGGGCCTGAGGGAGCAGTTCTTC. The J gene is TRBJ2-1, the V gene TRBV20-1; D might be TRBD2 (6 bases). The germline V gene encodes CDR1 DFQATT and CDR2 SNEGSKA (reference sequence). The CDR3 is 14 residues long. V was trimmed by 0 bases and J by 10 bases, leaving 16 bases between them.

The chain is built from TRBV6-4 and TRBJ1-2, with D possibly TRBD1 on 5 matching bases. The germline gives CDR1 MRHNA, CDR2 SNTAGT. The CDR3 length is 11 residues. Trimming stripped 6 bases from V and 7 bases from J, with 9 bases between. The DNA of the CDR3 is TGTGCCAGCAGAGACAGCGTTGGCTACACCTTC. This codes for CASRDSVGYTF.